The 27 T cell receptor beta chains below all came from one sample that was sequenced in a study of STAT5B mutations in CD4+ large granular lymphocyte leukemia. Using immunoSEQ multiplex PCR, the repertoire was profiled, and TCRdb retains in-frame clones only, with some absent. The sample holds 20,000 to 25,000 clones, around 75% seen once. The sequencing input was CD4+ T cells from blood buffy coats. These receptors originate from a human donor in good health.

The rearrangement joins TRBV18 to TRBJ1-1; 8 nucleotides line up with TRBD1. Germline lookup yields CDR1 KGHSH and CDR2 LQKENI. This CDR3 spans 14 amino acids. Trimming took 9 bases from V and 4 from J; bases not matched to a gene: 10. The CDR3 reads CASQPGGVGTEAFF. CDR3 coding DNA: TGTGCCAGTCAACCAGGGGGCGTGGGCACTGAAGCTTTCTTT.

The chain has TRBV11-1 and TRBJ2-5; D is possibly TRBD1 (6 bases). Germline CDR1 reads SGHAT; CDR2 reads FQDESV (reference sequence). This CDR3 is 13 amino acids long. Deletions cut 4 bases from V and 4 bases from J, with 10 bases between. The CDR3 reads CASSSDRLETQYF. As DNA, the CDR3 is TGTGCCAGCAGCTCCGACAGGTTAGAGACCCAGTACTTC.

The V gene is TRBV6-5, the J gene TRBJ1-2; TRBD1 is a possible D gene (6 bases). Germline CDR1 and CDR2: MNHEY and SVGAGI. This CDR3 is 15 amino acids long. V gave up 6 bases and J gave up 4 bases, with 18 bases separating them. The CDR3 coding sequence is TGTGCCAGCAGGATGACCACACAGGGCTCCTATGGCTACACCTTC. This translates into CASRMTTQGSYGYTF.

V gene TRBV6-1 combines with J gene TRBJ2-1; 7 bases agree with TRBD2. This CDR3 is 15 amino acids long. Germline assignment: CDR1 MNHNS and CDR2 SASEGT. J was trimmed by 5 bases and V by 7 bases; bases with no gene match: 11. The CDR3 DNA follows: TGTGCCAGCATCGGAGGGAGGGTAGGACACAATGAGCAGTTCTTC. Its protein is CASIGGRVGHNEQFF.

The V gene is TRBV9, the J gene TRBJ2-1, with D tentatively TRBD2 (6 bases). Trimming took 3 bases from V and 5 from J, leaving 9 bases between them. Germline V gene lookup returns CDR1 SGDLS and CDR2 YYNGEE. The CDR3 sequence is 13 residues long. The DNA of the CDR3 is TGTGCCAGCAGCGGCCCGGGGGACAATGAGCAGTTCTTC. It codes for CASSGPGDNEQFF.

This clone was counted once. J is TRBJ1-1 and V is TRBV25-1, with TRBD1 matching 7 bases. After removal of 1 base from V and 4 bases from J, the junction contained 3 bases not matched to a gene. Looked up from germline, CDR1 is MGHDK and CDR2 is SYGVNS. The CDR3 loop spans 14 amino acids. The CDR3 DNA sequence: TGTGCCAGCAGTGAATGGGCAGGGGGCACTGAAGCTTTCTTT. Translating it yields CASSEWAGGTEAFF.

The chain links TRBV27 to TRBJ2-7, with 13 bases aligning to TRBD2. This CDR3 has 14 amino acids. The V and J ends lost 4 bases and 4 bases, in that order; junction bases with no gene match: 1. Germline V gene data show CDR1 as MNHEY and CDR2 as SMNVEV (reference sequence). The CDR3 here is CASSWTSGSYEQYF. The CDR3 DNA reads as TGTGCCAGCAGTTGGACTAGCGGGAGTTACGAGCAGTACTTC.

V usage is TRBV11-3 and J usage is TRBJ2-7; the D gene is possibly TRBD1 (5 bases). CDR3 length equals 14 residues. Between the trimmed V and J ends, which lost 5 bases and 7 bases, there was a span of 18 bases. Germline CDR1 and CDR2: SGHNT and YENEEA. CDR3: CASSPGSVQGEQYF. The CDR3 DNA follows: TGTGCCAGCAGCCCCGGGTCCGTGCAGGGAGAGCAGTACTTC.

This clone was recorded only once. A read error may account for a junction end that differs from germline. V is TRBV10-1 and J is TRBJ2-5; D could derive from TRBD1 or TRBD2 (5 bases each). CDR1 is WNHNN and CDR2 is SYGVQD in the germline V gene (reference sequence). The CDR3 has 14 amino acids. CDR3 sequence: CASSESGPQVTQYF. In nucleotides, the CDR3 is TGCGCCAGCAGTGAATCGGGGCCTCAAGTGACCCAGTACTTC.

This chain joins TRBV28 and TRBJ1-2; D is possibly TRBD1 (5 bases). The CDR3 contains 14 residues. Deletions cut 5 bases from V and 4 bases from J, with 14 bases between. Germline V gives CDR1 MDHEN, CDR2 SYDVKM. CDR3 sequence: CASSIAGTSYGYTF. As DNA, the CDR3 is TGTGCCAGCAGTATCGCCGGGACCTCCTATGGCTACACCTTC.

The table lists this clone with a few counts. The chain is built from TRBV7-2 and TRBJ1-1; D ambiguous. This CDR3 has 13 residues. Germline CDR1 is SGHTA and CDR2 is FQGNSA. Trimming removed 10 bases at V and 0 bases at J, with 12 bases between. In nucleotides, the CDR3 is TGTGCCACCCGGACCGGTATGAACACTGAAGCTTTCTTT. It translates to CATRTGMNTEAFF.

The J gene is TRBJ2-1, the V gene TRBV28; maybe TRBD2 (5 bases). CDR1 is MDHEN, CDR2 SYDVKM, per germline. The CDR3 is 14 amino acids. V was pared by 6 bases and J by 2 bases, with 11 bases between. CDR3 region: CASRERSPYNEQFF. CDR3 in DNA: TGTGCCAGCAGGGAGCGGAGCCCCTACAATGAGCAGTTCTTC.

This clone was picked up one time. The chain links TRBV11-2 to TRBJ2-5, with D unresolved. Trimming removed 3 bases at V and 5 bases at J, with 7 bases between. From germline, CDR1 is SGHAT and CDR2 FQNNGV. This CDR3 is built from 12 residues. DNA of the CDR3: TGTGCCAGCAGCTTTGTTGGGGAGACCCAGTACTTC. It codes for CASSFVGETQYF.

The chain combines TRBV6-5 with TRBJ1-1, with 7 nucleotides matching TRBD1. This CDR3 comprises 12 residues. The V gene end was trimmed by 4 bases and the J gene end by 6 bases; junction bases not matched to a gene: 2. CDR1 is MNHEY and CDR2 is SVGAGI in the germline V gene. As DNA, the CDR3 is TGTGCCAGCAGTTCCGGGACAGCTGAAGCTTTCTTT. Residues: CASSSGTAEAFF.

This clone was detected only once. The chain recombines TRBV23-1 with TRBJ2-2; 7 bases line up with TRBD2. TRBV23-1 counts as an open reading frame of uncertain function. V dropped 2 bases and J dropped 6; count of bases not matched to a gene: 15. The CDR3 contains 18 residues. This chain's CDR3 is CASSQNRLAEPRSGELFF. The CDR3 nucleotides are TGCGCCAGCAGTCAAAATCGTCTAGCGGAGCCCCGCTCCGGGGAGCTGTTTTTT.

The chain combines TRBV10-3 with TRBJ1-3, with D uncertain. V dropped 2 bases and J dropped 4 bases, with 9 bases sitting between them. Germline V CDR1 and CDR2: ENHRY, SYGVKD. The length of the CDR3 is 14 residues. CDR3 protein: CAISEGNFGNTIYF. CDR3 nucleotide sequence: TGTGCCATCAGTGAGGGGAACTTCGGAAACACCATATATTTT.

The rearrangement joins TRBV5-5 to TRBJ2-7; 10 bases fit TRBD1. This CDR3 spans 18 amino acids. Germline CDR1 and CDR2: SGHKS and YYEKEE (reference sequence). Trimming removed 4 bases from V and 5 bases from J; junction bases left unmatched: 18. The CDR3 sequence: CASSRLLARDRGDHEQYF. CDR3 nucleotides: TGTGCCAGCAGCCGACTCCTTGCCCGGGACAGGGGAGACCACGAGCAGTACTTC.

The chain recombines TRBV10-3 with TRBJ1-3; 9 bases are a match to TRBD1. V was clipped by 4 bases and J by 2 bases; unmatched bases: 3. CDR3 length equals 15 residues. CDR1 and CDR2 (germline): ENHRY, SYGVKD. The CDR3 sequence: CAISGGTGTGNTIYF. The CDR3 coding sequence is TGTGCCATCAGTGGGGGGACAGGGACTGGAAACACCATATATTTT.

The chain carries TRBV11-2 and TRBJ2-1; 13 bases fit TRBD2. The V gene's germline CDR1 is SGHAT and CDR2 FQNNGV. Trimming removed 4 bases from V and 6 bases from J; junction bases left unmatched: 6. This CDR3 is 16 amino acids long. In nucleotides, the CDR3 is TGTGCCAGCAGCTCTAAACTAGCGGGAGGGCCCAATGAGCAGTTCTTC. Protein product: CASSSKLAGGPNEQFF.

This sequence joins TRBV18 and TRBJ2-3, with 10 nucleotides matching TRBD2. V lost 4 bases to trimming and J lost 6 bases; unmatched junction nucleotides: 10. From germline, CDR1 is KGHSH and CDR2 LQKENI. The CDR3 extends over 16 amino acids. CDR3: CASSRTSAGGLDTQYF. In DNA, the CDR3 is TGTGCCAGCTCACGAACCTCAGCGGGAGGGTTGGATACGCAGTATTTT.

This rearrangement joins TRBV19 to TRBJ2-3; D perhaps matches TRBD2 (11 bases). The CDR3 has 18 residues. Trimming removed 8 bases at V and 5 bases at J, with 29 bases between. Germline V lookup: CDR1 LNHDA, CDR2 SQIVND (reference sequence). The CDR3 DNA reads TGTGCCAGTGCAGACAGGGGGCCTAGCGGGAGGCGCGGAGATACGCAGTATTTT. It yields the protein CASADRGPSGRRGDTQYF.

V usage is TRBV5-1 and J usage is TRBJ2-1; D call uncertain. CDR3 length: 15 amino acids. The germline V and J ends were trimmed by 4 bases and 6 bases, with 17 bases remaining between them. Germline lookup yields CDR1 SGHRS and CDR2 YFSETQ. The CDR3 DNA is TGCGCCAGCAGCCCGGGTGAGGTGTCAGGCAATGAGCAGTTCTTC. This encodes CASSPGEVSGNEQFF.

This clone was detected only a few times. This chain joins TRBV6-5 and TRBJ1-1; unclear D gene. Trimming removed 6 bases from V and 2 bases from J, with 4 bases in between. This CDR3 is 11 amino acids long. CDR1 MNHEY and CDR2 SVGAGI come from the germline V gene. CDR3: CASRVNTEAFF. The CDR3 DNA is TGTGCCAGCAGGGTTAACACTGAAGCTTTCTTT.

This chain joins TRBV6-6 and TRBJ1-4, with D possibly matching TRBD1 (6 bases). The V end was cut by 8 bases, the J end by 13 bases, with 17 bases between. From germline, CDR1 is MNHNY and CDR2 SVGAGI (reference sequence). The CDR3 is 12 amino acids. This CDR3 is CASYGTRGILFF. CDR3 nucleotides: TGTGCCAGCTATGGGACAAGGGGCATACTGTTTTTT.

CDR3 nucleotide sequence: TGCGCCAGCAGCTTGGGGTCGAACACCGGGGAGCTGTTTTTT. It yields the protein CASSLGSNTGELFF. This chain joins TRBV5-1 and TRBJ2-2; D not certain. The CDR3 spans 14 residues. V was shortened by 0 bases and J by 0 bases, with 3 bases between the two germline ends. The germline V gene has CDR1 SGHRS and CDR2 YFSETQ.

The chain couples TRBV5-6 to TRBJ2-5; D is unresolved. Germline V gene data show CDR1 as SGHDT and CDR2 as YYEEEE. CDR3 length: 14 amino acids. V lost 2 bases and J 2 bases, leaving 10 bases between the germline ends. This CDR3 reads CASSFGFYQETQYF. In DNA, the CDR3 is TGTGCCAGCAGCTTCGGATTTTATCAAGAGACCCAGTACTTC.

V and J are TRBV2 and TRBJ1-3, with D perhaps TRBD1 (6 bases). The V end lost 4 bases, the J end lost 0 bases, and 10 bases lay between the germline ends. Germline assignment: CDR1 SNHLY and CDR2 FYNNEI. This CDR3 contains 15 residues. The CDR3 bases are TGTGCCAGCAGTGCGACAGGCGTCTCTGGAAACACCATATATTTT. Translated, it gives CASSATGVSGNTIYF.